This paragraph covers one T cell receptor beta chain sequence. Its antigen is currently not known. Per-base qualities were not stored, and no clone one base away is much larger. CDR1 and CDR2 are read off the germline V gene as SGDLS and YYNGEE. Cut back by 4 bases and 2 bases, the V and J ends lie 18 bases apart. The CDR3 goes from the cysteine to the phenylalanine over 17 residues. Just CDR3 DNA is preserved here, 51 bases in frame from base 1. This specimen comes from a study of blood T cell repertoires in COVID-19 (TCRdb year 2020). Turning to the overall study: Samples from collaborators originated in the United States, Italy and Spain and spanned both the acute and convalescent phases of COVID-19. The prospective study material was composed of cDNA or gDNA derived from T cells, B-cell-depleted T cells, or PBMCs. The dataset comprised deeply sampled blood TCRbeta repertoires from subjects exposed to, actively infected with, or recovered from COVID-19. The repertoires were released in a freely available public database intended as a resource for research on the immune response to SARS-CoV-2. Samples were obtained from the ongoing ImmuneRACE study (first 160 participants) and from over 1,000 subjects provided by 6 global collaborators. The sample metadata nearly always contained a de-identified subject ID, COVID-19 status, age in years and sex. HLA class I and class II types, where available, came from metadata supplied by the sample provider rather than from assay-based typing.

Here is what the overall study found, with its caveats: The quantity of clinical and demographic metadata differed by source and by participant and was supplied without curation.

At one collaborating source in Seattle, patients were enrolled during active infection and were followed longitudinally through the course of disease. Whole blood was collected in K2EDTA tubes by collaborating institutions according to the institutions' own protocols. Collaborator samples were shipped for TCRbeta analysis as frozen whole blood, isolated PBMCs, or DNA extracted from either sample type. TCRbeta CDR3 regions were amplified from genomic DNA by means of the immunoSEQ Assay, a bias-controlled multiplex PCR. The published analysis was carried out like this. Within the assay, amplification of reference gene primers was used to estimate how many nucleated cells each sample contained. To quantify the absolute abundance of each unique TCRbeta CDR3 rearrangement, sequence reads were collapsed and filtered. For each sample, productive Simpson clonality was calculated as the square root of Simpson's diversity index across productive rearrangements. TCRdb's version of the immuneACCESS table is confined to in-frame rearrangements and falls short of the full clone set. An unresolved V gene accounts for under half of the shortfall where checked; the remainder is of unknown origin. From that table come the V and J calls and clone size; the DNA was used to work out D and trimming. The sample contains about 180,000 clones, over 80% of them found a single time. The leading ten clones occupy about 7% of the sample.

This sequence uses TRBV9 and TRBJ2-2; the D region possibly corresponds to TRBD2 (6 bases align). This receptor was identified in a woman aged 40 to 49 with COVID-19, enrolled during active disease. Specimen: peripheral blood. CDR3 loop: CASSSITRDSNTGELFF. The sequence in DNA is TGTGCCAGCAGCTCGATTACCCGGGACTCTAACACCGGGGAGCTGTTTTTT.